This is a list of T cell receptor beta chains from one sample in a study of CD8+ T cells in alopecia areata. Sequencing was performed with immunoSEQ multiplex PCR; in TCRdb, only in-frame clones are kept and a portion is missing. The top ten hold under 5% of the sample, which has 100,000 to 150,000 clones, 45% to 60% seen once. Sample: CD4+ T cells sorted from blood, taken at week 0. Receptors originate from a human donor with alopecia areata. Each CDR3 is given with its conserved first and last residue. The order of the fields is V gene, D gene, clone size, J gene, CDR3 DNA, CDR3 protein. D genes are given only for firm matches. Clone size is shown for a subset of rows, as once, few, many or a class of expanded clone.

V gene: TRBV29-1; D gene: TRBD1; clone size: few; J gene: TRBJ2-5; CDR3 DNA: TGCAGCGTTGAAGATACCGGGACAGCTTCCCAAGAGACCCAGTACTTC; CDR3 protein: CSVEDTGTASQETQYF
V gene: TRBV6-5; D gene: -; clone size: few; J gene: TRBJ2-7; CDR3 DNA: TGTGCCAGCAGTTACTTGGACAGGGAGGGACTGTACTTC; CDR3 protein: CASSYLDREGLYF
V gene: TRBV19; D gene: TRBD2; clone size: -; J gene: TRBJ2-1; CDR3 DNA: TGTGCCAGTAGTCCGGGGGGATTATACAATGAGCAGTTCTTC; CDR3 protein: CASSPGGLYNEQFF
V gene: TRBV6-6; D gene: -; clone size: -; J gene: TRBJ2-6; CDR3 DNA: TGTGCCAGTTTACCCGGAGGGTCTGGGGCCAACGTCCTGACTTTC; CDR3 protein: CASLPGGSGANVLTF
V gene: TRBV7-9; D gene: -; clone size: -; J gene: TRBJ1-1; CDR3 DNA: TGTGCCAGCACTGGGTCAATCCTGAACACTGAAGCTTTCTTT; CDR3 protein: CASTGSILNTEAFF
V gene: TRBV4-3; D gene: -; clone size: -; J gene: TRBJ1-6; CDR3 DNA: TGCGCCAGCAGCCAAGATCCCAGGGTAAAGGTGGGGTCACCCCTCCACTTT; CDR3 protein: CASSQDPRVKVGSPLHF
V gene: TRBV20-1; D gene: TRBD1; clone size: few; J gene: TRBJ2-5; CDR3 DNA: TGCAGTGCCGACAGGGGAGAGACCCAGTACTTC; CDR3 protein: CSADRGETQYF
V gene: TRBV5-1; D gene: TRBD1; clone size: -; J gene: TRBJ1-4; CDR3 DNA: TGCGCCAGCAGCCCGGGACAGGGGAAACTGTTTTTT; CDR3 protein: CASSPGQGKLFF
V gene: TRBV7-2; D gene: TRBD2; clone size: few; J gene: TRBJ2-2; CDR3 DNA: TGTGCCAGCAGCTTGCCTAGCGGGAGGGCAATCGGGGAGCTGTTTTTT; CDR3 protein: CASSLPSGRAIGELFF
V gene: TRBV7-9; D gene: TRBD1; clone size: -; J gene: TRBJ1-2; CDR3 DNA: TGTGCCAGCAGCTTACCAGACAGGGGATATGGCTACACCTTC; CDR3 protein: CASSLPDRGYGYTF
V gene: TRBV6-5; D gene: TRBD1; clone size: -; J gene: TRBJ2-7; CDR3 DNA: TGTGCCAGCAGTTACTCGAGGGGACAGGGGTGGTACGAGCAGTACTTC; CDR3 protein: CASSYSRGQGWYEQYF
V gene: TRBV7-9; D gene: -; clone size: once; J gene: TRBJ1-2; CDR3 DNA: TGTGCCAGCAGCTTAGATCGCGGTTATGGCTACACCTTC; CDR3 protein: CASSLDRGYGYTF
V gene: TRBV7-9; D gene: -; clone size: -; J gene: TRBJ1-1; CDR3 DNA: TGTGCCAGCAGCTTACGGCCTCTGATAGCTTTCTTT; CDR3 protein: CASSLRPLIAFF
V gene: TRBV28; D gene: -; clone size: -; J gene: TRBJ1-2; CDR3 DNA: TGTGCCAGCAGGGGCAGCCCTAACTATGGCTACACCTTC; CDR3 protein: CASRGSPNYGYTF
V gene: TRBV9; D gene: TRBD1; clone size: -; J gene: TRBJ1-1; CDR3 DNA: TGTGCCAGCAGCGGACAGGGGACACTTGAAGCTTTCTTT; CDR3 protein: CASSGQGTLEAFF
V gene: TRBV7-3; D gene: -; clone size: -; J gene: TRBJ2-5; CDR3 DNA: TGTGCCAGCAGCACCGGGGGGCCGGACGAGACCCAGTACTTC; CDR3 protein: CASSTGGPDETQYF
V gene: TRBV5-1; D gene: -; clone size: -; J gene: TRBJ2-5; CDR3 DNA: TGCGCCAGCAGCTTGGCCGCCAGAGAAGAGACCCAGTACTTC; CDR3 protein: CASSLAAREETQYF
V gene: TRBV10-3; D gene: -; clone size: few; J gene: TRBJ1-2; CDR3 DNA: TGTGCCACCGCTTTGGCCGGAGGGATGGGGGGCTACACCTTC; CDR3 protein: CATALAGGMGGYTF
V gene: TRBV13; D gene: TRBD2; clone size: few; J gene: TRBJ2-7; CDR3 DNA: TGTGCCAGCAGCAAAACTGCGGGAGGTGGGAGTTACGAGCAGTACTTC; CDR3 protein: CASSKTAGGGSYEQYF
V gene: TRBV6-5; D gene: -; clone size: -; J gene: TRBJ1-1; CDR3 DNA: TGTGCCAGCAGTTACTCGTCCAGGAACACTGAAGCTTTCTTT; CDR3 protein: CASSYSSRNTEAFF
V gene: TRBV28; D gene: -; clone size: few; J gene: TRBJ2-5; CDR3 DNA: TGTGCCAGCAGTTCCCAGGGAGGGGGGTACCAAGAGACCCAGTACTTC; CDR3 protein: CASSSQGGGYQETQYF
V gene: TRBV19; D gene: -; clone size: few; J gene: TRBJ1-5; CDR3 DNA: TGTGCCAGTAGTCCGCGCAGGGTACGAGATCAGCCCCAGCATTTT; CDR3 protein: CASSPRRVRDQPQHF